This T cell receptor (beta chain) emerged from a study of early T cells in non-severe SARS-CoV-2 infection. Across the whole study: Chains from this unsorted whole-blood bulk RNA could not be paired.

In this sample, this clonotype turned up a few times. TCRdb reprocessed the 5' RACE reads with MiXCR, giving one entry per CDR3 protein. Of around 77,000 distinct CDR3 sequences listed, roughly 15% are singletons. This CDR3 is built from 13 residues. The germline CDR1 and CDR2 sequences are MNHEY and SMNVEV (reference sequence). After removal of 8 bases from V and 5 bases from J, the junction contained 9 bases not matched to a gene. The sequencing here drew on whole blood, taken at baseline. This chain joins TRBV27 and TRBJ2-7, with 7 bases identical to TRBD2. This clonotype originated in an adult who was a healthcare worker with PCR-confirmed SARS-CoV-2 infection or an uninfected control (not recorded which). The CDR3 sequence is CASRRAGVDEQYF. For the CDR3, the DNA is TGTGCCAGCCGGCGGGCGGGAGTAGACGAGCAGTACTTC.